The 27 T cell receptor beta chains below all came from one sample that was sequenced in a study of T-cell reconstitution after alpha-beta-depleted transplantation in children. Preparing the TCRbeta library involved the use of unique molecular identifiers. TCRdb called the PCR reads again in MiXCR, with one record for every CDR3 protein. Counted here are a few hundred thousand distinct CDR3 sequences, roughly 15% occurring once; the ten biggest clones make up 25% to 30%. Sequenced here: PBMCs, mostly from graft donor cells, sampled 360 days after TCRalphabeta/CD19-depleted stem cell transplant. The receptors stem from a boy in the first two years of life who had a stem cell transplant for Wiskott-Aldrich syndrome, so the T cells may come from the graft donor.

This clonotype was seen more than once but under ten times. This chain uses TRBV5-1 with TRBJ2-7; 10 bases are a match to TRBD2. Germline loops: CDR1 SGHRS, CDR2 YFSETQ. The CDR3 covers 14 residues. V dropped 7 bases and J dropped 3; count of bases not matched to a gene: 7. The CDR3 sequence is CASRLLAGDYEQYF. The CDR3 DNA sequence: TGCGCCAGCCGGCTTCTAGCGGGGGACTACGAGCAGTACTTC.

The CDR3 DNA reads as TGTGCCAGCAGACCGGGGGTCTACGAGCAGTACTTC. Its translation is CASRPGVYEQYF. The chain links TRBV6-6 to TRBJ2-7; a weak D match, TRBD2 (6 bases). CDR1 is MNHNY, CDR2 SVGAGI, per germline (reference sequence). V was pared by 6 bases and J by 3 bases, with 9 bases between. The CDR3 runs 12 residues.

This rearrangement joins TRBV15 to TRBJ2-1, with a tentative D call TRBD2 (6 bases). Trimming stripped 3 bases from V and 8 bases from J, with 8 bases between. The germline V gene encodes CDR1 LNHNV and CDR2 YYDKDF (reference sequence). The CDR3 loop spans 12 amino acids. The DNA of the CDR3 is TGTGCCACCAGCAGGACTAGAGATGAGCAGTTCTTC. Protein: CATSRTRDEQFF.

This clonotype was counted at least ten times. This chain links TRBV5-1 with TRBJ2-5; D unclear. Per germline, CDR1 SGHRS and CDR2 YFSETQ. V was clipped by 2 bases and J by 2 bases, with 7 bases between them. The CDR3 spans 13 residues. The CDR3 DNA sequence: TGCGCCAGCAGCTTTCTGGGGCAAGAGACCCAGTACTTC. Amino acids: CASSFLGQETQYF.

Only a few counts were recorded for this clonotype. The V and J genes are TRBV14 and TRBJ2-5; D tentatively reads TRBD1 or TRBD2 (5 bases each). The CDR3 totals 15 residues. Germline CDR1 reads SGHDN; CDR2 reads FVKESK. V was pared by 6 bases and J by 4 bases, with 18 bases between. The chain's CDR3 is CASSTGTRRGETQYF. CDR3 sequence (DNA): TGTGCCAGCAGTACGGGGACCCGCCGTGGAGAGACCCAGTACTTC.

This clonotype was seen many times. CDR3 region: CASSLRQGAYEQYF. CDR3 nucleotide sequence: TGTGCCAGCAGTTTACGCCAGGGAGCCTACGAGCAGTACTTC. The chain carries TRBV12-3 or TRBV12-4 and TRBJ2-7; D may correspond to TRBD1 or TRBD2 (5 bases each). Between the trimmed V and J ends, which lost 2 bases and 2 bases, there was a span of 10 bases. The CDR3 totals 14 residues.

This clonotype has a handful of counts. V and J are TRBV6-5 and TRBJ2-5; 7 positions agree with TRBD2. Trimming cost V 3 bases and J 3 bases; bases outside gene matches: 7. The CDR3 sequence is 15 residues long. The germline V gene encodes CDR1 MNHEY and CDR2 SVGAGI. The CDR3 region is CASSYHFLAEETQYF. The CDR3 DNA reads TGTGCCAGCAGTTATCACTTCCTAGCGGAAGAGACCCAGTACTTC.

In its sample, this clonotype was seen a few times. The CDR3 nucleotides are TGCAGTGCGGATGCAGGGAGATCCTACGAGCAGTACTTC. Amino acid sequence: CSADAGRSYEQYF. The chain combines TRBV20-1 with TRBJ2-7; D could derive from TRBD1 or TRBD2 (5 bases each). The CDR3 sequence is 13 residues long. CDR1 and CDR2 from the germline V gene are DFQATT and SNEGSKA (reference sequence). V was cut by 6 bases and J by 1 base, with 13 bases left in between.

This clonotype was recorded a few times. This rearrangement joins TRBV20-1 to TRBJ2-2; D could derive from TRBD1 or TRBD2 (7 bases each). This CDR3 has 14 residues. Trimming shortened V by 6 bases and J by 7 bases, and 18 bases separated the two germline ends. Germline values: CDR1 DFQATT, CDR2 SNEGSKA (reference sequence). The CDR3 nucleotides read TGCAGTGCCCACAGGGGCGGGAGCGTCGGGGAGCTGTTTTTT. It specifies CSAHRGGSVGELFF.

This clonotype was detected a few times. The rearrangement joins TRBV18 to TRBJ1-6; D not resolved. CDR3 length: 15 residues. Germline CDR1 KGHSH, CDR2 LQKENI. Trimming left V 3 bases short and J 12 bases short, with 18 bases between. Here the CDR3 DNA reads TGTGCCAGCTCACCGGTCGCGGAGGGTGTCGTACCCCTCCACTTT. Its protein is CASSPVAEGVVPLHF.

The genes are TRBV24-1 and TRBJ2-1; D may be TRBD1 or TRBD2 (5 bases each). The germline V gene has CDR1 KGHDR and CDR2 SFDVKD. The CDR3 consists of 15 residues. Trimming took off 7 bases at V and 4 bases at J, with 16 bases between the two ends. The CDR3 loop is CATRERDGPYNEQFF. CDR3 nucleotide sequence: TGTGCCACCAGAGAGAGGGACGGCCCTTACAATGAGCAGTTCTTC.

The rearrangement joins TRBV27 to TRBJ1-2; D is unclear. CDR1 is MNHEY, CDR2 SMNVEV, per germline (reference sequence). V lost 3 bases and J lost 9, with 11 bases in between. This CDR3 is built from 12 residues. CDR3 sequence (DNA): TGTGCCAGCAGTTTTTGGGGAGGCAGCTACACCTTC. Translation gives CASSFWGGSYTF.

This clonotype has just a few counts. The CDR3 region is CASNLLEQNYGYTF. The CDR3 bases are TGTGCCAGCAACCTACTGGAGCAGAACTATGGCTACACCTTC. This chain links TRBV2 with TRBJ1-2, with D uncertain. The germline V gene encodes CDR1 SNHLY and CDR2 FYNNEI. The CDR3 consists of 14 residues. The V gene lost 7 bases and the J gene lost 2 bases, with 14 bases spanning the gap.

The genes are TRBV18 and TRBJ1-1; D unresolved. V lost 0 bases and J 0 bases, leaving 11 bases between the germline ends. Germline CDR1 KGHSH, CDR2 LQKENI. The CDR3 covers 16 residues. The chain's CDR3 is CASSPPPGGMNTEAFF. The CDR3 bases are TGTGCCAGCTCACCACCACCAGGAGGTATGAACACTGAAGCTTTCTTT.

The chain combines TRBV20-1 with TRBJ2-1, with TRBD1 matching over 8 bases. The germline V gene encodes CDR1 DFQATT and CDR2 SNEGSKA (reference sequence). The V gene end was trimmed by 6 bases and the J gene end by 7 bases; junction bases not matched to a gene: 11. CDR3 length equals 14 residues. CDR3: CSAIDRGRGNEQFF. CDR3 sequence (DNA): TGCAGTGCCATCGACAGGGGTCGAGGGAATGAGCAGTTCTTC.

The rearrangement joins TRBV12-3 or TRBV12-4 to TRBJ2-1; D possibly uses TRBD1 or TRBD2 (5 bases each). The CDR3 is made up of 16 amino acids. Trimming cost V 5 bases and J 4 bases, with 18 bases left between them. CDR3 residues: CASSPDWGPFYNEQFF. The CDR3 DNA follows: TGTGCCAGCAGTCCCGATTGGGGACCCTTTTACAATGAGCAGTTCTTC.

This clonotype has more than one count but fewer than ten. The rearrangement joins TRBV11-2 to TRBJ2-4; D ambiguous. Between the trimmed V and J ends, which lost 0 bases and 3 bases, there was a span of 12 bases. CDR3 length equals 16 residues. Per the germline V gene, CDR1 is SGHAT and CDR2 is FQNNGV. The chain's CDR3 is CASSLDLSWGKNIQYF. CDR3 in DNA: TGTGCCAGCAGCTTAGATCTGTCCTGGGGCAAAAACATTCAGTACTTC.

The gene calls are TRBV20-1 and TRBJ1-2, with a possible D match to TRBD1 (5 bases). The CDR3 has 13 residues. The germline V gene has CDR1 DFQATT and CDR2 SNEGSKA (reference sequence). Trimming stripped 3 bases from V and 6 bases from J, with 14 bases between. CDR3 region: CSASIPGTDGYTF. DNA for the CDR3: TGCAGTGCTAGCATCCCCGGGACGGATGGCTACACCTTC.

The chain is built from TRBV29-1 and TRBJ1-6; 7 positions match TRBD1. This CDR3 has 14 residues. Germline V lookup: CDR1 SQVTM, CDR2 ANQGSEA. After removal of 7 bases from V and 8 bases from J, the junction contained 11 bases not matched to a gene. The DNA of the CDR3 is TGCAGCGAGCAGGACAGGAAGGGGTATTCACCCCTCCACTTT. Encoded protein: CSEQDRKGYSPLHF. The whole variable domain, filled in from reference TRBV29-1 and TRBJ1-6, reads SAVISQKPSRDICQRGTSLTIQCQVDSQVTMMFWYRQQPGQSLTLIATANQGSEATYESGFVIDKFPISRPNLTFSTLTVSNMSPEDSSIYLCSEQDRKGYSPLHFGNGTRLTVT.

The J gene is TRBJ2-5, the V gene TRBV5-1; TRBD2 matches 12 bases. Germline V gene data show CDR1 as SGHRS and CDR2 as YFSETQ. The CDR3 is made up of 15 amino acids. The V segment lost 5 bases and the J segment 4 bases; nucleotides outside the gene matches: 6. CDR3 in DNA: TGCGCCAGCAGACGCCAACTAGCGGGGGGAGAGACCCAGTACTTC. The encoded protein is CASRRQLAGGETQYF.

This clonotype has just a few counts. J is TRBJ2-7 and V is TRBV18; a possible D gene is TRBD1 (6 bases). V lost 4 bases and J 0 bases, leaving 13 bases between the germline ends. Germline V gene data show CDR1 as KGHSH and CDR2 as LQKENI. This CDR3 is built from 15 residues. The CDR3 coding sequence is TGTGCCAGCTCACTCTCAGGGGTACGCTCCTACGAGCAGTACTTC. This translates into CASSLSGVRSYEQYF.

The chain couples TRBV25-1 to TRBJ2-4; possibly TRBD2 for D (6 bases). CDR3 length equals 15 residues. Germline V CDR1 and CDR2: MGHDK, SYGVNS. V was cut by 6 bases and J by 7 bases, with 19 bases left in between. CDR3 in DNA: TGTGCCAGCAGCCCCCCGGGACTCCAAGCGAACATTCAGTACTTC. This codes for CASSPPGLQANIQYF.

This chain links TRBV12-3 or TRBV12-4 with TRBJ2-1; weak D call: TRBD2 (5 bases). V lost 6 bases to trimming and J lost 8 bases, with 17 bases between them. The CDR3 sequence is 14 residues long. CDR3 sequence: CASRDTRERDEQFF. The CDR3 DNA is TGTGCCAGCAGAGATACCCGTGAGAGGGATGAGCAGTTCTTC.

This clonotype was recorded many times. The V call is TRBV20-1, the J call TRBJ2-1; D is undetermined. The CDR3 length is 13 residues. Germline CDR1 is DFQATT and CDR2 is SNEGSKA (reference sequence). Trimming removed 2 bases from V and 3 bases from J, with 8 bases in between. The CDR3 nucleotides read TGCAGTGCTAGAATGGTACTCTACAATGAGCAGTTCTTC. It specifies CSARMVLYNEQFF.

The rearrangement uses TRBV2 and TRBJ2-7; D call uncertain. The germline V gene encodes CDR1 SNHLY and CDR2 FYNNEI. This CDR3 has 11 amino acids. V lost 6 bases, J lost 3 bases, and 6 bases lay in between. The CDR3 loop reads CASRLIYEQYF. The CDR3 nucleotides read TGTGCCAGCAGGCTAATCTACGAGCAGTACTTC.

This clonotype has a handful of counts. The genes are TRBV4-3 and TRBJ2-2; D ambiguous. The CDR3 is 14 amino acids. V lost 1 base and J 4 bases, leaving 7 bases between the germline ends. Germline V CDR1 and CDR2: LGHNA, YSLEER. The CDR3 bases are TGCGCCAGCAGCCAAGGCGTCCTCACCGGGGAGCTGTTTTTT. This codes for CASSQGVLTGELFF.

The genes are TRBV12-3 or TRBV12-4 and TRBJ2-2, with a tentative D call TRBD1 (6 bases). CDR3 size: 16 residues. Trimming cost V 5 bases and J 0 bases, with 13 bases left between them. The CDR3 bases are TGTGCCAGCAGTCAAGACAGGTTTCCGAACACCGGGGAGCTGTTTTTT. Its protein product is CASSQDRFPNTGELFF.